A single sample gave rise to the 16 T cell receptor beta chains below, sequenced in a study of graft-versus-host responses after intestinal transplantation. Measured with immunoSEQ multiplex PCR; TCRdb has only the in-frame clones, and not every one. The sample has approximately 94,000 clones; roughly nine tenths are singletons. The antigens of these receptors remain unknown. The sequencing here drew on unstimulated CD4+ T cells sorted from spleen or lymph node cells, taken before transplant. The receptors shown here come from a human donor who was the organ donor for an intestinal transplant.

The chain joins TRBV19 to TRBJ2-3; maybe TRBD1 (6 bases). This CDR3 comprises 12 residues. The germline gives CDR1 LNHDA, CDR2 SQIVND (reference sequence). The V gene lost 5 bases and the J gene lost 9 bases, with 12 bases spanning the gap. In DNA form, the CDR3 reads TGTGCCAGTAGTGTCCAGGGGACGACGCAGTATTTT. This codes for CASSVQGTTQYF.

The V gene is TRBV13, the J gene TRBJ2-5, with a weak D call TRBD1 (5 bases). The V and J ends lost 0 bases and 2 bases respectively, with 13 bases between them. The CDR3 has 16 amino acids. Germline lookup yields CDR1 PRHDT and CDR2 FYEKMQ (reference sequence). The CDR3 region is CASSLGADRNQETQYF. The CDR3 nucleotides are TGTGCCAGCAGCTTAGGGGCAGACAGAAATCAAGAGACCCAGTACTTC.

This clone has more than one count but fewer than ten. The chain is built from TRBV10-2 and TRBJ1-3; D is unresolved. The CDR3 is 14 residues long. The germline gives CDR1 WSHSY, CDR2 SAAADI. The V end lost 3 bases, the J end lost 0 bases, and 6 bases lay between the germline ends. CDR3 residues: CASSDQLSGNTIYF. The CDR3 nucleotides read TGCGCCAGCAGTGATCAGCTCTCTGGAAACACCATATATTTT.

The genes are TRBV7-9 and TRBJ1-1, with D unclear. The CDR3 length is 11 residues. Looked up from germline, CDR1 is SEHNR and CDR2 is FQNEAQ (reference sequence). V was clipped by 6 bases and J by 8 bases, with 10 bases between them. The CDR3 nucleotides are TGTGCCAGCAGTTCCTTAGTGGAAGCTTTCTTT. It translates to CASSSLVEAFF.

This chain uses TRBV10-1 with TRBJ2-1, with D uncertain. Trimming took 1 base from V and 0 from J, leaving 7 bases between them. Germline CDR1 is WNHNN and CDR2 is SYGVQD (reference sequence). This CDR3 has 15 amino acids. The CDR3 bases are TGCGCCAGCAGTGAGTTCGGAGCCTCCTACAATGAGCAGTTCTTC. This translates into CASSEFGASYNEQFF.

The V call is TRBV18, the J call TRBJ1-6; D unclear. Germline values: CDR1 KGHSH, CDR2 LQKENI. There are 15 residues in the CDR3. V was cut by 3 bases and J by 9 bases, with 15 bases left in between. CDR3 bases: TGTGCCAGCTCACCCCCGGGGTCTCGGTCTTCACCCCTCCACTTT. This sequence encodes CASSPPGSRSSPLHF.

The V call is TRBV10-3, the J call TRBJ2-7; D tentatively reads TRBD1 or TRBD2 (5 bases each). The CDR3 loop spans 13 amino acids. The germline V gene has CDR1 ENHRY and CDR2 SYGVKD. V lost 3 bases and J 2 bases, leaving 8 bases between the germline ends. DNA for the CDR3: TGTGCCATCAGTGACGGGACCACCTACGAGCAGTACTTC. Protein product: CAISDGTTYEQYF.

This sequence joins TRBV18 and TRBJ1-1, with D perhaps matching TRBD1 (6 bases). Trimming removed 3 bases from V and 1 base from J, with 9 bases in between. Germline V lookup: CDR1 KGHSH, CDR2 LQKENI. The CDR3 totals 14 residues. The chain's CDR3 is CASSPLTGNTEAFF. The CDR3 DNA follows: TGTGCCAGCTCACCGCTGACAGGGAACACTGAAGCTTTCTTT.

The rearrangement links TRBV27 to TRBJ2-4; 12 bases are a match to TRBD2. From germline, CDR1 is MNHEY and CDR2 SMNVEV (reference sequence). With 0 bases clipped from V and 3 bases from J, the junction kept 6 bases outside the gene matches. This CDR3 is 18 amino acids long. The CDR3 region has the DNA TGTGCCAGCAGTTTATCCGTCACTAGCGGGGGGCTCAAAAACATTCAGTACTTC. Translation: CASSLSVTSGGLKNIQYF.

Turning to this clone: This CDR3 is also generated by other DNA sequences in the sample. This chain connects TRBV5-4 to TRBJ1-2, with 7 bases fitting TRBD1. CDR3 length equals 15 residues. Germline assignment: CDR1 SGHNT and CDR2 YYREEE (reference sequence). Trimming took 2 bases from V and 4 from J; bases not matched to a gene: 8. CDR3 loop: CASSLAGPGGYGYTF. The CDR3 DNA reads TGTGCCAGCAGCTTAGCGGGGCCAGGGGGCTATGGCTACACCTTC.

This chain joins TRBV19 and TRBJ1-1, with D perhaps TRBD1 (6 bases). V shed 9 bases and J shed 4 bases, with 21 bases lying between them. The CDR3 extends over 15 amino acids. Per the germline V gene, CDR1 is LNHDA and CDR2 is SQIVND (reference sequence). CDR3 loop: CASMKGGGAPTEAFF. For the CDR3, the DNA is TGTGCCAGCATGAAAGGTGGGGGGGCGCCCACTGAAGCTTTCTTT.

This chain joins TRBV9 and TRBJ2-2; 11 nucleotides line up with TRBD1. J lost 6 bases, V lost 3 bases, and 7 bases had no gene match. The CDR3 length is 16 residues. Germline CDR1 is SGDLS and CDR2 is YYNGEE. CDR3 DNA sequence: TGTGCCAGCAGCGAAGGGACAGGGGGTCTATCCGGGGAGCTGTTTTTT. It encodes CASSEGTGGLSGELFF.

The table lists this clone with a count of one. The V call is TRBV25-1, the J call TRBJ1-2; D perhaps matches TRBD1 (5 bases). The CDR3 is 18 residues long. V was cut by 0 bases and J by 4 bases, with 21 bases left in between. Germline-derived CDR1 and CDR2 are MGHDK and SYGVNS. In nucleotides, the CDR3 is TGTGCCAGCAGTGAATATCTTGGGACTTCGGAACGCAGCTATGGCTACACCTTC. Protein: CASSEYLGTSERSYGYTF.

The V and J genes are TRBV6-6 and TRBJ1-3; 8 nucleotides line up with TRBD2. The J call could be wrong; TRBJ2-2 is a better fit for the DNA end. This CDR3 has 16 amino acids. CDR1 and CDR2 (germline): MNHNY, SVGAGI (reference sequence). The CDR3 loop reads CASSYASGGNNGELFF. In DNA, the CDR3 is TGTGCCAGCAGTTACGCCTCGGGGGGGAATAACGGGGAGCTGTTTTTT.

There are a few counts of this clone. The J gene is TRBJ2-5, the V gene TRBV23-1; the D is unclear. TRBV23-1 is an ORF; its function is uncertain. CDR3 length: 11 residues. V was clipped by 9 bases and J by 3 bases, with 8 bases between them. The CDR3 DNA reads TGCGCCAGGAGCAGGAAAGAGACCCAGTACTTC. Amino acid sequence: CARSRKETQYF.

The chain uses TRBV30 and TRBJ1-2, with no clear D. The germline V gene encodes CDR1 GTSNPN and CDR2 SVGIG (reference sequence). Trimming cost V 3 bases and J 8 bases, with 16 bases left between them. This CDR3 has 13 amino acids. CDR3 amino acids: CAWSPSLTGGYTF. The CDR3 DNA follows: TGTGCCTGGAGCCCCTCCTTAACTGGGGGCTACACCTTC.